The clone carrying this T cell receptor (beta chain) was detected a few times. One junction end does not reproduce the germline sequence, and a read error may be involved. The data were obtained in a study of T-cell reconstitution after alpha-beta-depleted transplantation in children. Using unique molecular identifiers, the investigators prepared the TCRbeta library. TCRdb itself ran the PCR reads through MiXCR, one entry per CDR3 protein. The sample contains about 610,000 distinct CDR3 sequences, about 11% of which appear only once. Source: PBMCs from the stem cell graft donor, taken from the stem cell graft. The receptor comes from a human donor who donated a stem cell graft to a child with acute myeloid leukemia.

The DNA of the CDR3 is TGTGCCAGCAGTGACCCTTCAAAAATTGTCGACTTC. Protein sequence: CASSDPSKIVDF. This chain links TRBV2 with TRBJ2-5; unclear D gene. Germline assignment: CDR1 SNHLY and CDR2 FYNNEI. The CDR3 has 12 amino acids. Using reference TRBV2 and TRBJ2-5 for the parts outside the CDR3, the full variable domain is EPEVTQTPSHQVTQMGQEVILRCVPISNHLYFYWYRQILGQKVEFLVSFYNNEISEKSEIFDDQFSVERPDGSNFTLKIRSTKLEDSAMYFCASSDPSKIVDFGPGTRLLVL.